Included here is one T cell receptor beta chain sequence, with context. Its antigen is still unknown. The CDR3 length is 17 residues. V lost 2 bases to trimming and J lost 3 bases, with 17 bases between them. From germline, CDR1 is ENHRY and CDR2 SYGVKD. Method: immunoSEQ multiplex PCR; TCRdb's copy keeps in-frame clones and lacks some. Of roughly 2,000,000 clones detected, about 94% appear once; the ten largest clones hold about 1.6%. CD45RO-negative cells were positively selected for CCR7, leaving out terminally differentiated effector memory CD45RA+ cells. The data stem from a study of shared clonotypes between healthy human individuals. Study-wide background: Researchers assigned three CD4 naive, three CD4 memory, two CD8 naive and one CD8 memory plate to each donor. Study observations and caveats: The represented genetic and exposure-history diversity was limited by the small number of donors.

This chain joins TRBV10-3 and TRBJ2-4, with D tentatively TRBD1 (6 bases). Sequencing was performed on naive CD8+ T cells from PBMCs. The clonotype originates from a man younger than 35 in good health. Some clones in this sample may be carry-over from other donors' samples. CDR3 sequence reads: CAISETQGWRGKNIQYF. The CDR3 region has the DNA TGTGCCATCAGTGAGACACAGGGTTGGCGAGGCAAAAACATTCAGTACTTC.